This TCR beta chain appears in the sequencing data of a study of shared clonotypes between healthy human individuals. Study observations and caveats: Naive subsets, compared against memory subsets, generally had larger estimated richness values. Among non-shared clonotypes, generation probabilities were lower than among those shared by all four donors. For sorted subsets, rarefaction showed incomplete sequencing despite large depth.

Donors, without exception, were Caucasian adults residing in Nashville, Tennessee. Repertoires were generated with immunoSEQ multiplex PCR, while TCRdb's copy carries only in-frame clones and drops some. This sample has about 1.5 million clones, with roughly 96% found just once. This CDR3 spans 11 amino acids. Germline CDR1 and CDR2: LNHDA and SQIVND (reference sequence). Trimming removed 7 bases at V and 4 bases at J, with 5 bases between. A few counts support this clone. Antigen specificity is unknown. The material sequenced was naive CD4+ T cells sorted from blood. This sample's subset: CD45RA+ positively selected. This receptor was obtained from a man aged 30-40 years in good health. The chain has TRBV19 and TRBJ2-1; D gene ambiguous. CDR3 amino acids: CASTLYNEQFF. The DNA for the CDR3 is TGTGCCAGTACCTTATACAATGAGCAGTTCTTC.